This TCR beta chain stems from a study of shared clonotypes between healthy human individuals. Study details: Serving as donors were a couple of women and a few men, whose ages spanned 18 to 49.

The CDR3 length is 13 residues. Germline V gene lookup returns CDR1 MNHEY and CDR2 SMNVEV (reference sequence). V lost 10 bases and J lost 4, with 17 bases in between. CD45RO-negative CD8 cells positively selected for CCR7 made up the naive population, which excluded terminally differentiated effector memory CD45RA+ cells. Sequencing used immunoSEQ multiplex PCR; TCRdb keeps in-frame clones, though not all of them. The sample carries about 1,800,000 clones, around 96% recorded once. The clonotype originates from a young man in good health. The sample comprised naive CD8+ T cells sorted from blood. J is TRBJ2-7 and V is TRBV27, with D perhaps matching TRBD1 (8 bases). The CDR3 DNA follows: TGTGCCACCACAGGACAGGGAGGGTACGAGCAGTACTTC. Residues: CATTGQGGYEQYF.